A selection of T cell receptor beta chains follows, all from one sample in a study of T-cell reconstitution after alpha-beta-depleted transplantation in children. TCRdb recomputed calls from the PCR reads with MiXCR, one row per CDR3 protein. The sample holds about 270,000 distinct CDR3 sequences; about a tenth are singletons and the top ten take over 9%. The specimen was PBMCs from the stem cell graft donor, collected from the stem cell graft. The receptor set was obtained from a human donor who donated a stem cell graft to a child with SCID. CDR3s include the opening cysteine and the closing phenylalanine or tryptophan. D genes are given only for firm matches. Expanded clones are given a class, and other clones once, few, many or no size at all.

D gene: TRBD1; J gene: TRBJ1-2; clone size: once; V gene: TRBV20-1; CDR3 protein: CCARLTPEGALNYGYTF; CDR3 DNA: TGCTGTGCTAGACTAACCCCCGAGGGGGCGCTTAACTATGGCTACACCTTC
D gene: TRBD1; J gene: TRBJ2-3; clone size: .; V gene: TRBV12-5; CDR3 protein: CASGTGTGPTDTQYF; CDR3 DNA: TGTGCTAGTGGCACCGGGACAGGACCCACAGATACGCAGTATTTT
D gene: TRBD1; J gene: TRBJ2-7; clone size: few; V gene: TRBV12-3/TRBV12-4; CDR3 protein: CASSLSQGDEQYF; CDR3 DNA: TGTGCCAGCAGTTTGTCACAGGGGGACGAGCAGTACTTC
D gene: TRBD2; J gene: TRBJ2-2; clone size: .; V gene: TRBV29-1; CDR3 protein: CSVERGLAGGSNTGELFF; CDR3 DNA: TGCAGCGTTGAGAGGGGACTAGCGGGGGGCTCTAACACCGGGGAGCTGTTTTTT
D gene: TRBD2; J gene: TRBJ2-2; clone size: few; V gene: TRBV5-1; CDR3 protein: CASSLTRGLAGVTNTGELFF; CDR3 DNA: TGCGCCAGCAGCTTGACCCGGGGACTAGCGGGGGTAACGAACACCGGGGAGCTGTTTTTT
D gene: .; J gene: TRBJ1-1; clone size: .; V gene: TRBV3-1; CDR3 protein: CASSQTTGRTEAFF; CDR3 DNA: TGTGCCAGCAGCCAAACCACAGGGAGGACTGAAGCTTTCTTT
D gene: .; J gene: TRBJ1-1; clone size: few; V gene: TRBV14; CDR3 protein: CASSQVLGLNTEAFF; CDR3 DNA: TGTGCCAGCAGCCAAGTGCTGGGTTTGAACACTGAAGCTTTCTTT
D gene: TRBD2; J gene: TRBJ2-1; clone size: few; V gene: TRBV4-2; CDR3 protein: CASSQVERGASYNEQFF; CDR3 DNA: TGTGCCAGCAGCCAAGTAGAGCGGGGAGCCTCCTACAATGAGCAGTTCTTC
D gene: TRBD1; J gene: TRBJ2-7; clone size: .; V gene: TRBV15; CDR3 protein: CATPDRAYYEQYF; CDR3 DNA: TGTGCCACTCCGGACAGGGCTTACTACGAGCAGTACTTC
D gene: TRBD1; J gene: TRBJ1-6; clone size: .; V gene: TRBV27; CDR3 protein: CASSPLGTANSPLHF; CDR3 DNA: TGTGCCAGCAGTCCCCTCGGGACAGCAAATTCACCCCTCCACTTT
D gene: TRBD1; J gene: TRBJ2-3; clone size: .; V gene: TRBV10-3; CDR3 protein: CAISDVGTGEYF; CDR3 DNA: TGTGCCATCAGTGACGTCGGGACAGGGGAATATTTT
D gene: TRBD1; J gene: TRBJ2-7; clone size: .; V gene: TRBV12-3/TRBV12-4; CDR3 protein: CASSGLGQGVYEQYF; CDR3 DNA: TGTGCCAGCAGTGGGCTGGGACAGGGAGTCTACGAGCAGTACTTC
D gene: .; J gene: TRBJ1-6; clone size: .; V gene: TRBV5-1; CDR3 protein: CASSLDSASSYNSPIHF; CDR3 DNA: TGCGCCAGCAGCTTGGACAGCGCGAGCTCCTATAATTCACCCATCCACTTT
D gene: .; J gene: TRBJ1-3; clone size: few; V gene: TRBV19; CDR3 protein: CASSIDLQGPGNTIYF; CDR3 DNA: TGTGCCAGTAGTATAGACCTACAGGGACCTGGAAACACCATATATTTT
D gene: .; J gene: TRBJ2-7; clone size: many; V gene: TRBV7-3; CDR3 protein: CASSLSMFYEQYF; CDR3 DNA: TGTGCCAGCAGCTTATCGATGTTCTACGAGCAGTACTTC
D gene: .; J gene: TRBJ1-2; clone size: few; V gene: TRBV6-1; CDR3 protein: CASSRHRLELWYGYTF; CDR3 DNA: TGTGCCAGCAGTCGCCACCGACTGGAGCTGTGGTATGGCTACACCTTC
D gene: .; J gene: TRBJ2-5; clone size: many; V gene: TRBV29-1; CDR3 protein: CSVAWGQETQYF; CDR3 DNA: TGCAGCGTTGCCTGGGGGCAAGAGACCCAGTACTTC
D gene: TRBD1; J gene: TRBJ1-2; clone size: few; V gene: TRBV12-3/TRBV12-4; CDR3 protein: CASSTGARSGYTF; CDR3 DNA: TGTGCCAGCAGTACAGGGGCGCGGAGTGGCTACACCTTC
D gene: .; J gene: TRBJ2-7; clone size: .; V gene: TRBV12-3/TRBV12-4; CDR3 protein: CASSSWTAILHEQYF; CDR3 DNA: TGTGCCAGCAGTTCCTGGACAGCCATACTCCACGAGCAGTACTTC
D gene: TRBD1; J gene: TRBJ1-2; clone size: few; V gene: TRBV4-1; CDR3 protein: CASSQVGTGYSYGYTF; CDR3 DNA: TGCGCCAGCAGCCAAGTTGGGACAGGCTACTCCTATGGCTACACCTTC
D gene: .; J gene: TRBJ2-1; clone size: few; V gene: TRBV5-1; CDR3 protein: CASSFDRNNEQFF; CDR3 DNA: TGCGCCAGCAGCTTTGACAGAAACAATGAGCAGTTCTTC
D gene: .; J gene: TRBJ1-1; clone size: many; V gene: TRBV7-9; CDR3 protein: CASSLTASAEAFF; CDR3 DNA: TGTGCCAGCAGCTTGACCGCTTCGGCTGAAGCTTTCTTT
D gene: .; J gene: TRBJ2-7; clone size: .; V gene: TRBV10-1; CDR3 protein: CASSESWKEQYF; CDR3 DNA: TGCGCCAGCAGTGAGTCGTGGAAGGAGCAGTACTTC
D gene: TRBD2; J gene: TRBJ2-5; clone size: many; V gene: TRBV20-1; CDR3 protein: CSAAEAGGQETQYF; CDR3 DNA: TGCAGTGCCGCCGAAGCGGGGGGCCAAGAGACCCAGTACTTC
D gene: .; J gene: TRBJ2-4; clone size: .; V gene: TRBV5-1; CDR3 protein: CASSLAGAGGNIQYF; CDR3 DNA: TGCGCCAGCAGCTTGGCCGGGGCAGGCGGGAACATTCAGTACTTC
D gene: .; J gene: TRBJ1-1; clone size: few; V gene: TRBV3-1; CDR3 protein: CASSQAGTAIRAFF; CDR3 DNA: TGTGCCAGCAGCCAGGCCGGGACGGCTATTCGGGCTTTCTTT
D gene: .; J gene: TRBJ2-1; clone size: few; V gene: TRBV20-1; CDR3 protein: CSASRGPAYNEQFF; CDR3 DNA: TGCAGTGCTAGCCGGGGGCCTGCCTACAATGAGCAGTTCTTC